This TCR beta chain was captured in a study of T-cell reconstitution after alpha-beta-depleted transplantation in children. The CDR3 length is 15 residues. V was clipped by 1 base and J by 5 bases, with 12 bases between them. Germline CDR1 and CDR2: LGHNA and YNFKEQ. Unique molecular identifiers were incorporated when the TCRbeta library was constructed. TCRdb recomputed calls from the PCR reads with MiXCR, one row per CDR3 protein. The sample yields around 300,000 distinct CDR3 sequences, almost 8% seen once. This clonotype occurred many times. Antigen: not known. Findings and limits, study-wide: Day-60 TCRbeta diversity that was high in some patients was derived from surviving recipient T cells and thymic progenitors. Expanded graft clones, several hundred of them, were reportedly the source of alpha-beta T cells about two months after transplant. T cells produced anew were the main source of T-cell counts and diversity one year after transplant.

V and J are TRBV4-2 and TRBJ2-1; D uncertain. Here the sequenced sample was peripheral blood, taken 360 days after TCRalphabeta/CD19-depleted stem cell transplant. This clonotype was sampled from a female patient younger than 10 who had a stem cell transplant for Fanconi anemia, so the T cells may come from the graft donor. This chain's CDR3 is CASSQVSHTHNEQFF. CDR3 in DNA: TGTGCCAGCAGCCAAGTGAGCCACACACACAATGAGCAGTTCTTC.